Below are 30 T cell receptor beta chains sequenced from a single sample in a study of breast tumors, draining lymph nodes, adjacent tissues listed by TCRdb under 2016. Library preparation used multiplex PCR. Sequencing relied on an Illumina HiSeq 2000. TCRdb passed the public sequencing reads through fastp at Q25 and MiXCR, retaining productive beta sequences. Identical CDR3 proteins give one entry, which carries the most common genes and DNA. The sample table contains under 80,000 distinct CDR3 sequences; only one count was recorded for around two fifths of them. The ten largest clones capture more than 7.5% of the sample. Source material: breast tumor tissue. Receptor source: a female donor with breast cancer. Some clones in this sample may be carry-over from other donors' samples.

This clonotype occurred many times. The chain has TRBV30 and TRBJ2-3; 7 positions agree with TRBD1. V gave up 2 bases and J gave up 5 bases; unmatched junction bases: 7. CDR3 length: 14 amino acids. Germline V gives CDR1 GTSNPN, CDR2 SVGIG (reference sequence). CDR3 in amino acids: CAWSPEQGKDTQYF. Here the CDR3 DNA reads TGTGCCTGGAGTCCGGAACAGGGGAAAGATACGCAGTATTTT.

This clonotype was observed many times. The chain links TRBV27 to TRBJ1-5; 7 nucleotides match TRBD1. The germline V gene has CDR1 MNHEY and CDR2 SMNVEV (reference sequence). The CDR3 spans 15 residues. J was trimmed by 4 bases and V by 4 bases; bases with no gene match: 7. CDR3 DNA sequence: TGTGCCAGCAGTTCCTTAAGGGGGCCGAATCAGCCCCAGCATTTT. Its protein is CASSSLRGPNQPQHF.

The sample holds a few counts of this clonotype. It may be a read error: a sequence one base away is much more abundant. J is TRBJ2-5 and V is TRBV5-1; no clear D. This CDR3 is built from 15 residues. The V gene lost 1 base and the J gene lost 5 bases, with 15 bases spanning the gap. Germline V gene sequence: CDR1 SGHRS, CDR2 YFSETQ. The CDR3 DNA sequence: TGCGCCAGCAGCTTGCGGGCAGGAGCTCACGAGACCCAGTACTTC. Translated, it gives CASSLRAGAHETQYF.

A note on this clonotype: The junction and the germline gene differ at one end; a read error may be behind it. The chain joins TRBV7-2 to TRBJ2-5; D remains unclear. The CDR3 has 15 residues. CDR1 is SGHTA and CDR2 is FQGNSA in the germline V gene. This CDR3 reads CASSLMGFGQEAQYF. CDR3 bases: TGTGCCAGCAGCTTAATGGGTTTCGGTCAAGAGGCCCAGTACTTC.

Many counts were recorded for this clonotype. The chain links TRBV30 to TRBJ1-2; no clear D gene. V was cut by 0 bases and J by 6 bases, with 17 bases left in between. Per germline, CDR1 GTSNPN and CDR2 SVGIG (reference sequence). This CDR3 spans 15 amino acids. The CDR3: CAWSVLILADHGYTF. DNA of the CDR3: TGTGCCTGGAGTGTACTAATCTTGGCAGATCATGGCTACACCTTC. The whole variable domain, filled in from reference TRBV30 and TRBJ1-2, reads SQTIHQWPATLVQPVGSPLSLECTVEGTSNPNLYWYRQAAGRGLQLLFYSVGIGQISSEVPQNLSASRPQDRQFILSSKKLLLSDSGFYLCAWSVLILADHGYTFGSGTRLTVV.

This clonotype was counted at least ten times. The gene calls are TRBV11-3 and TRBJ2-1, with TRBD2 matching 7 bases. With V trimmed by 5 bases and J by 4 bases, 8 bases remained unmatched. Germline-derived CDR1 and CDR2 are SGHNT and YENEEA. This CDR3 is built from 15 residues. Written as DNA, the CDR3 is TGTGCCAGCAGCCTCACGACTAGCAGATACAATGAGCAGTTCTTC. Protein: CASSLTTSRYNEQFF.

The chain has TRBV29-1 and TRBJ2-7; no reliable D call. Looked up from germline, CDR1 is SQVTM and CDR2 is ANQGSEA. This CDR3 is built from 13 residues. The ends were cut back, 1 base at V and 7 bases at J, with 14 bases in the middle. The CDR3 reads CSVEAGPRREQYF. The CDR3 DNA reads as TGCAGCGTTGAAGCAGGCCCTCGAAGGGAGCAGTACTTC.

This clonotype was observed at least ten times. The genes are TRBV2 and TRBJ2-1; 13 bases line up with TRBD2. The germline CDR1 and CDR2 sequences are SNHLY and FYNNEI. This CDR3 is 15 amino acids long. Unmatched junction bases numbered 5, after V lost 6 bases and J lost 6 bases. The CDR3 DNA sequence: TGTGCCAGCAGAGCCACTAGCGGGGGGGCCAATGAGCAGTTCTTC. Translating it yields CASRATSGGANEQFF.

For this clonotype: One end of the junction varies from germline; a read error may be responsible. This rearrangement joins TRBV7-2 to TRBJ1-2, with D uncertain. CDR3 size: 14 residues. Germline values: CDR1 SGHTA, CDR2 FQGNSA. This chain's CDR3 is CASSLGGVNNGYTF. The DNA of the CDR3 is TGTGCCAGCAGCTTGGGCGGCGTTAACAATGGCTACACCTTC.

A remark on this clonotype: One junction end does not reproduce the germline sequence, and a read error may be involved. The genes are TRBV9 and TRBJ2-1; 7 bases fit TRBD2. Germline V gene lookup returns CDR1 SGDLS and CDR2 YYNGEE. The CDR3 contains 10 residues. CDR3 DNA sequence: TGTGCCAGCACCTTGGGGGGGGGATCCTTC. Its protein is CASTLGGGSF.

By its share, this clonotype is large. This chain joins TRBV7-9 and TRBJ1-6; 8 bases agree with TRBD1. With V trimmed by 5 bases and J by 7 bases, 1 base remained unmatched. CDR1 SEHNR and CDR2 FQNEAQ come from the germline V gene (reference sequence). This CDR3 comprises 13 residues. The CDR3 here is CASSRDRNSPLHF. The CDR3 DNA is TGTGCCAGCAGCAGGGACAGGAATTCACCCCTCCACTTT.

This clonotype was observed a single time. V is TRBV7-3 and J is TRBJ2-5; the match to TRBD2 covers 11 bases. Germline CDR1 reads SGHTA; CDR2 reads FQGTGA. The CDR3 loop spans 16 amino acids. V dropped 5 bases and J dropped 2; count of bases not matched to a gene: 7. This chain's CDR3 is CASSVEASGGQETQYF. CDR3 DNA: TGTGCCAGCAGCGTTGAGGCTAGCGGGGGGCAAGAGACCCAGTACTTC.

This clonotype appeared many times. The chain uses TRBV7-9 and TRBJ1-5, with 7 positions matching TRBD1. The ends lost 4 bases at V and 14 bases at J; junction bases unmatched: 17. CDR1 SEHNR and CDR2 FQNEAQ come from the germline V gene (reference sequence). The CDR3 contains 15 residues. CDR3: CASSSLDGTENYEHF. DNA for the CDR3: TGTGCCAGCAGCTCCCTGGACGGGACAGAAAACTACGAGCATTTT.

Comment on this clonotype: Germline is not matched at one junction end, which may reflect a read error. As DNA, the CDR3 is TGTAGTGGCGCCACCCCCCAAGAGATCCCGTACTTC. Translated: CSGATPQEIPYF. The chain is built from TRBV20-1 and TRBJ2-5; unclear D gene. Germline assignment: CDR1 DFQATT and CDR2 SNEGSKA (reference sequence). CDR3 length: 12 residues.

In its sample, this clonotype was seen many times. The rearrangement links TRBV2 to TRBJ2-7; D not certain. The CDR3 has 9 amino acids. Looked up from germline, CDR1 is SNHLY and CDR2 is FYNNEI. V was pared by 9 bases and J by 1 base, with 1 base between. CDR3 protein: CARSYEQYV. The CDR3 region has the DNA TGTGCCAGGTCCTACGAGCAGTACGTC.

On this clonotype: This CDR3 fails to terminate in the conserved phenylalanine or tryptophan, so it likely reflects a read error. Because the CDR3's place on the DNA is in doubt, the DNA is left out and the CDR3 is given as listed by TCRdb. Here the CDR3 reads CASRDRVGT. V is TRBV2 and J is TRBJ1-3; TRBD1 reflects the table's D call only, with no check against the DNA. The CDR3 length is 9 residues, termini included. The germline V gene has CDR1 SNHLY and CDR2 FYNNEI.

The chain has TRBV7-3 and TRBJ1-2; 10 bases are shared with TRBD1. The trim removed 2 bases at V and 6 bases at J, leaving 3 bases unmatched. Germline-derived CDR1 and CDR2 are SGHTA and FQGTGA. The length of the CDR3 is 14 residues. DNA for the CDR3: TGTGCCAGCAGCTTAGGGACAGGGGTTGATGGCTACACCTTC. It encodes CASSLGTGVDGYTF. The full variable domain, with the rest looked up from reference TRBV7-3 and TRBJ1-2, is GAGVSQTPSNKVTEKGKYVELRCDPISGHTALYWYRQSLGQGPEFLIYFQGTGAADDSGLPNDRFFAVRPEGSVSTLKIQRTERGDSAVYLCASSLGTGVDGYTFGSGTRLTVV.

This clonotype was observed many times. The chain recombines TRBV7-3 with TRBJ1-3; a weak D match, TRBD1 (6 bases). The germline V gene encodes CDR1 SGHTA and CDR2 FQGTGA. Trimming shortened V by 4 bases and J by 4 bases, and 8 bases separated the two germline ends. The CDR3 contains 13 residues. The CDR3 sequence: CASSSGQGNTIYF. CDR3 DNA: TGTGCCAGCAGCTCAGGACAGGGAAACACCATATATTTT.

Ten or more counts support this clonotype. V and J are TRBV24-1 and TRBJ1-1, with D perhaps TRBD1 (5 bases). V dropped 4 bases and J dropped 4 bases, with 9 bases sitting between them. The CDR3 sequence is 13 residues long. The germline gives CDR1 KGHDR, CDR2 SFDVKD. The CDR3 DNA follows: TGTGCCACCAGTGAGTCAGGGAGCACTGAAGCTTTCTTT. This sequence encodes CATSESGSTEAFF.

The chain couples TRBV12-3 or TRBV12-4 to TRBJ1-2, with 7 nucleotides matching TRBD1. The CDR3 spans 16 residues. Trimming cost V 5 bases and J 1 base; bases outside gene matches: 10. The CDR3 bases are TGTGCCAGCAGTCGTGGGACAGCCGGTCTTAACTATGGCTACACCTTC. Translation gives CASSRGTAGLNYGYTF.

In its sample, this clonotype was seen many times. V usage is TRBV5-1 and J usage is TRBJ2-1; D remains ambiguous. The CDR3 runs to 14 residues. The germline V gene encodes CDR1 SGHRS and CDR2 YFSETQ. V dropped 0 bases and J dropped 12 bases, with 16 bases sitting between them. The CDR3 DNA sequence: TGCGCCAGCAGCTTGGATATTGCGGTGGGATGGCAGTTCTTC. It is translated as CASSLDIAVGWQFF.

This clonotype has at least ten counts. CDR3 amino acids: CASSHPLTGGSSTDTQYF. In nucleotides, the CDR3 is TGTGCCAGCAGTCACCCCTTAACAGGGGGCTCGAGCACAGATACGCAGTATTTT. V is TRBV6-6 and J is TRBJ2-3; 9 nucleotides match TRBD1. V gave up 5 bases and J gave up 0 bases; unmatched junction bases: 12. CDR3 length: 18 amino acids. Germline loops: CDR1 MNHNY, CDR2 SVGAGI (reference sequence).

This clonotype was counted ten times or more. The chain couples TRBV12-3 or TRBV12-4 to TRBJ2-1; D ambiguous. The CDR3 sequence is 14 residues long. V was clipped by 5 bases and J by 6 bases, with 14 bases between them. The CDR3 sequence is CASSMTRPFNEQFF. Here the CDR3 DNA reads TGTGCCAGCAGTATGACCCGACCTTTCAATGAGCAGTTCTTC.

The table lists this clonotype with a count of one. CDR3 in amino acids: CSAPLDRDRNSPLHF. The CDR3 nucleotides read TGCAGTGCGCCCTTAGACAGGGACAGGAATTCACCCCTCCACTTT. The V call is TRBV20-1, the J call TRBJ1-6; 8 positions agree with TRBD1. The CDR3 runs 15 residues. Germline V gene lookup returns CDR1 DFQATT and CDR2 SNEGSKA (reference sequence). The V gene end was trimmed by 6 bases and the J gene end by 7 bases; junction bases not matched to a gene: 11.

This clonotype was observed at least ten times. This chain links TRBV6-1 with TRBJ1-3; D perhaps matches TRBD1 (6 bases). V was cut by 7 bases and J by 4 bases, with 8 bases left in between. The CDR3 sequence is 12 residues long. Looked up from germline, CDR1 is MNHNS and CDR2 is SASEGT. CDR3: CASTTGGNTIYF. CDR3 nucleotide sequence: TGTGCCAGCACCACAGGGGGAAACACCATATATTTT.

This clonotype was counted between two and nine times. A single base separates this from a much larger clone, so it may be a read error. The J gene is TRBJ1-5, the V gene TRBV7-2, with 10 bases that match TRBD1. This CDR3 is built from 19 residues. J gave up 5 bases and V 1 base, and 14 bases lay outside the gene matches. Germline V gene lookup returns CDR1 SGHTA and CDR2 FQGNSA. CDR3 region: CASSLGPGQGFVWHQPQHF. The DNA for the CDR3 is TGTGCCAGCAGCTTAGGGCCGGGACAGGGGTTTGTCTGGCATCAGCCCCAGCATTTT.

Ten or more counts support this clonotype. J is TRBJ2-5 and V is TRBV6-2 or TRBV6-3; D is undetermined. V dropped 6 bases and J dropped 0 bases, with 5 bases sitting between them. The CDR3 is made up of 12 amino acids. Germline lookup yields CDR1 MNHEY and CDR2 SVGEGT. The CDR3, as DNA: TGTGCCAGCAGCTGGAACCAAGAGACCCAGTACTTC. Its protein is CASSWNQETQYF.

This clonotype was seen ten or more times. The V call is TRBV20-1, the J call TRBJ1-2; D gene ambiguous. Trimming shortened V by 1 base and J by 5 bases, and 11 bases separated the two germline ends. Germline V gene lookup returns CDR1 DFQATT and CDR2 SNEGSKA (reference sequence). The CDR3 spans 13 residues. This chain's CDR3 is CSARGPWPYGYTF. The CDR3 nucleotides read TGCAGTGCTAGAGGCCCTTGGCCTTATGGCTACACCTTC.

The sample holds many counts of this clonotype. This chain connects TRBV7-9 to TRBJ2-7, with D uncertain. The germline V gene has CDR1 SEHNR and CDR2 FQNEAQ (reference sequence). This CDR3 comprises 16 residues. Trimming cost V 1 base and J 1 base, with 14 bases left between them. In DNA, the CDR3 is TGTGCCAGCAGCTTAGGTGAGGACCTTCTGTCCTACGAGCAGTACTTC. This encodes CASSLGEDLLSYEQYF.

This chain joins TRBV12-3 or TRBV12-4 and TRBJ2-2, with 11 nucleotides matching TRBD2. CDR3 length: 16 amino acids. The V and J ends lost 6 bases and 6 bases, in that order; junction bases with no gene match: 9. The CDR3 region has the DNA TGTGCCAGCAGCTTAACTAGCGGGAGTAACGCCGGGGAGCTGTTTTTT. Amino acid sequence: CASSLTSGSNAGELFF.